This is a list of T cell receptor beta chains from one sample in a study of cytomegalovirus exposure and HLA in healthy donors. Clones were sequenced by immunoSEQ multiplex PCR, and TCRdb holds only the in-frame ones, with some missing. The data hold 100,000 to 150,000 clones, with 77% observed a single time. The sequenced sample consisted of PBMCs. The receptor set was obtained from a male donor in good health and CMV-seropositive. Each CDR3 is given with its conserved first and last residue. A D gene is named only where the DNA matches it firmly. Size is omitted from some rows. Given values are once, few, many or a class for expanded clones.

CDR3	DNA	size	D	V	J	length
CAISEGLAGRNEQFF	TGTGCCATCAGTGAGGGACTAGCGGGACGCAATGAGCAGTTCTTC	few	TRBD2	TRBV10-3	TRBJ2-1	15
CASSEDSLYQPQHF	TGTGCCAGCAGCGAAGACAGCCTCTATCAGCCCCAGCATTTT	NA	NA	TRBV9	TRBJ1-5	14
CASSPRPAGSSYNEQFF	TGTGCCAGCAGCCCCCGACCGGCGGGTAGCTCCTACAATGAGCAGTTCTTC	NA	NA	TRBV5-4	TRBJ2-1	17
CASSLGGASNYGYTF	TGTGCCAGCAGCTTAGGAGGCGCTTCTAACTATGGCTACACCTTC	few	NA	TRBV7-9	TRBJ1-2	15
CASSFGTGGQPQHF	TGCGCCAGCAGCTTCGGGACAGGGGGTCAGCCCCAGCATTTT	few	TRBD1	TRBV5-1	TRBJ1-5	14
CASSLAGEGRSPLHF	TGCGCCAGCAGCTTGGCCGGGGAGGGTCGTTCACCCCTCCACTTT	once	NA	TRBV5-1	TRBJ1-6	15
CASSLAGGANEAFF	TGTGCCAGCAGCCTAGCAGGGGGCGCGAATGAAGCTTTCTTT	NA	TRBD1	TRBV5-6	TRBJ1-1	14
CASSLEGTPGRYGYTF	TGTGCCAGCAGCTTAGAGGGGACACCCGGGAGGTATGGCTACACCTTC	NA	NA	TRBV7-9	TRBJ1-2	16
CASSPWTGANTDTQYF	TGTGCCAGCAGTCCCTGGACAGGGGCGAACACAGATACGCAGTATTTT	few	TRBD1	TRBV28	TRBJ2-3	16
CAISERRGQNEQFF	TGTGCCATCAGTGAGAGGCGGGGACAGAATGAGCAGTTCTTC	NA	NA	TRBV10-3	TRBJ2-1	14
CATSRSRTANQPQHF	TGTGCCACCAGCAGGAGCCGGACAGCCAATCAGCCCCAGCATTTT	NA	NA	TRBV15	TRBJ1-5	15
CASRSGTGTYEQYF	TGTGCCAGCAGGTCCGGGACAGGTACCTACGAGCAGTACTTC	NA	TRBD1	TRBV6-5	TRBJ2-7	14
CASSSGEAASGEKLFF	TGTGCCAGCAGCTCCGGGGAGGCAGCGTCCGGAGAAAAACTGTTTTTT	NA	NA	TRBV7-2	TRBJ1-4	16
CASSYGQASYEQYF	TGTGCCAGCAGCTACGGACAGGCCTCCTACGAGCAGTACTTC	NA	TRBD1	TRBV9	TRBJ2-7	14
CASSDTGGTNEKLFF	TGTGCCAGCAGTGACACAGGGGGTACTAATGAAAAACTGTTTTTT	NA	TRBD1	TRBV25-1	TRBJ1-4	15
CASSLVDRGDEQYF	TGTGCCAGCAGCTTAGTTGACAGGGGTGATGAGCAGTACTTC	NA	TRBD1	TRBV7-6	TRBJ2-7	14
CASSPATNYEQYF	TGTGCCAGCTCACCGGCGACAAATTACGAGCAGTACTTC	NA	NA	TRBV18	TRBJ2-7	13
CATTRLDTQYF	TGTGCCACCACTAGGTTGGATACGCAGTATTTT	NA	NA	TRBV2	TRBJ2-3	11
CASSGISGGAGELFF	TGTGCCAGCAGTGGCATCAGCGGGGGGGCCGGGGAGCTGTTTTTT	NA	TRBD2	TRBV2	TRBJ2-2	15
CASRASYNEQFF	TGTGCCAGCAGGGCTAGTTACAATGAGCAGTTCTTC	NA	NA	TRBV21-1	TRBJ2-1	12
CASSRSSYNSPLHF	TGTGCCAGCAGCCGCAGCTCCTATAATTCACCCCTCCACTTT	once	NA	TRBV6-5	TRBJ1-6	14
CSSSPILGGLTYEQYF	TGTTCCAGCAGCCCTATTCTTGGGGGGTTAACCTACGAGCAGTACTTC	NA	NA	TRBV7-9	TRBJ2-7	16
CASSDGTGTGELFF	TGTGCCAGCAGCGACGGGACAGGGACTGGGGAGCTGTTTTTT	NA	TRBD1	TRBV7-9	TRBJ2-2	14
CASSPWGGDGYTF	TGTGCCAGCAGTCCGTGGGGGGGGGACGGCTACACCTTC	NA	NA	TRBV6-5	TRBJ1-2	13
CAIGQIYEQYF	TGTGCCATTGGACAGATCTACGAGCAGTACTTC	NA	NA	TRBV28	TRBJ2-7	11
CASSGDSSYEQYF	TGTGCCAGCAGCGGCGACAGCTCCTACGAGCAGTACTTC	NA	NA	TRBV9	TRBJ2-7	13
CASSLERELADTQYF	TGCGCCAGCAGCTTGGAGCGGGAGTTGGCAGATACGCAGTATTTT	NA	TRBD2	TRBV5-1	TRBJ2-3	15
CASSLVLRAAGETQYF	TGCGCCAGCAGCTTGGTTTTGCGGGCCGCGGGAGAGACCCAGTACTTC	NA	NA	TRBV5-1	TRBJ2-5	16